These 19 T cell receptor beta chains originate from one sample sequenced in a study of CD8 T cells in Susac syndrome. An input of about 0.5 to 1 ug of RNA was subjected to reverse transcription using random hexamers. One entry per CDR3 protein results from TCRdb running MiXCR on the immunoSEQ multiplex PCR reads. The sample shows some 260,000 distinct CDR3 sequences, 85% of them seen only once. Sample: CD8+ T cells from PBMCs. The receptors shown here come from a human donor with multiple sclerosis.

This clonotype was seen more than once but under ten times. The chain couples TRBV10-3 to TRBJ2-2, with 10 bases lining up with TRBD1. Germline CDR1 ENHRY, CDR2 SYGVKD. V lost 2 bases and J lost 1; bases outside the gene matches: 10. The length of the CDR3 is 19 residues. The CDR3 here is CAISEQGAGTGVNTGELFF. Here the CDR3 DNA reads TGTGCCATCAGTGAGCAGGGGGCCGGGACAGGGGTGAACACCGGGGAGCTGTTTTTT.

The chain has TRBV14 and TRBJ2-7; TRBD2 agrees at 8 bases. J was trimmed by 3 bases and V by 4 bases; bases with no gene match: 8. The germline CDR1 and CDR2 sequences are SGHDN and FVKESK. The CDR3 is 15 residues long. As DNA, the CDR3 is TGTGCCAGCAGCCCTAGACTAGCGAGAAACTACGAGCAGTACTTC. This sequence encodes CASSPRLARNYEQYF.

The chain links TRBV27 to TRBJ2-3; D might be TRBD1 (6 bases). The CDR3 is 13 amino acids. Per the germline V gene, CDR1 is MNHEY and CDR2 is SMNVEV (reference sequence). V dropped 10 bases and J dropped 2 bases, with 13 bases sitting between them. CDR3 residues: CATKTGLTDTQYF. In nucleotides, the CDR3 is TGTGCCACCAAGACAGGCCTCACAGATACGCAGTATTTT.

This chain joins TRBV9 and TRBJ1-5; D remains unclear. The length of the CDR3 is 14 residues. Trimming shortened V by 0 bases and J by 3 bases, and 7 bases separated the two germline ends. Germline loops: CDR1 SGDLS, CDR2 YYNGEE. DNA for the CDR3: TGTGCCAGCAGCGTAGCTGATGCCAATCAGCCCCAGCATTTT. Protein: CASSVADANQPQHF.

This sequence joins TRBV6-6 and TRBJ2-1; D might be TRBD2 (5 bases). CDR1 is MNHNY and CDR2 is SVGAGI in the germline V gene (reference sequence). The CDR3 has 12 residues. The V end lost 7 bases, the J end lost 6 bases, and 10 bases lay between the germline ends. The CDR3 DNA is TGTGCCAGCAACGGACTCCCCAATGAGCAGTTCTTC. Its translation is CASNGLPNEQFF.

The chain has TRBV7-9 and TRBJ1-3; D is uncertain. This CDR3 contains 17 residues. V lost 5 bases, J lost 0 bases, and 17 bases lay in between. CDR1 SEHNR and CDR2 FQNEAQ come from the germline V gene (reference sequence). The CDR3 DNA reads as TGTGCCAGCAGCGAGCCCTCCCAGGCCTACTCTGGAAACACCATATATTTT. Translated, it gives CASSEPSQAYSGNTIYF.

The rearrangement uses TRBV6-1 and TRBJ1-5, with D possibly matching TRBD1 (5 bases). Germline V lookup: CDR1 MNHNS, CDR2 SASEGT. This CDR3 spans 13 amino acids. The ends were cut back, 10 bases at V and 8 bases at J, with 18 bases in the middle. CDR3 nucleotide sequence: TGTGCCACCCGTGGCGGCAGGGTTGAGCCCCAGCATTTT. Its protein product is CATRGGRVEPQHF.

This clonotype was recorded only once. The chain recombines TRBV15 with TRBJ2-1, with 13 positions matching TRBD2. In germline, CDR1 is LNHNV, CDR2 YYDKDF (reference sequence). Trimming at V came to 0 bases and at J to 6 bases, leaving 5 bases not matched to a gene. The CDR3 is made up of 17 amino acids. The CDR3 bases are TGTGCCACCAGCAGAGATCACACTAGCGGGAGGGCCAATGAGCAGTTCTTC. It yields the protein CATSRDHTSGRANEQFF.

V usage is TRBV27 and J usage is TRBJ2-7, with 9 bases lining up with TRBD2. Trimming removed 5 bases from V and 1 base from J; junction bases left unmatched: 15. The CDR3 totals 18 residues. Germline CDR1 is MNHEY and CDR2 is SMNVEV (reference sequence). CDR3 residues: CASSAGTVVAGVSYEQYF. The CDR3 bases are TGTGCCAGCAGTGCTGGGACAGTGGTAGCGGGAGTTTCCTACGAGCAGTACTTC.

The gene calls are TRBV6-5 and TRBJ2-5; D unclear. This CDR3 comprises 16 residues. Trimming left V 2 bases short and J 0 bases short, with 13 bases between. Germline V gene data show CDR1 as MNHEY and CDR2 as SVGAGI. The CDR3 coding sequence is TGTGCCAGCAGTTACCGTCACCTATGGGACCAAGAGACCCAGTACTTC. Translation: CASSYRHLWDQETQYF.

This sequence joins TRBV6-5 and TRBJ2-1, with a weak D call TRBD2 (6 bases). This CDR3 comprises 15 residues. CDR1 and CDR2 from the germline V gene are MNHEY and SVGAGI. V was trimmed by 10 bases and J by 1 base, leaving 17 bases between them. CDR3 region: CATETGTASYNEQFF. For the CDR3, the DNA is TGTGCCACCGAGACCGGGACTGCGTCCTACAATGAGCAGTTCTTC.

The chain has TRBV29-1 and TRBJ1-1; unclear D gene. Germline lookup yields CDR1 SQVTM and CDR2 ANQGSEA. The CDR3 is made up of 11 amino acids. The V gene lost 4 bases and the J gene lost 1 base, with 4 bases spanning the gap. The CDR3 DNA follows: TGCAGCGTTGCCAGGAACACTGAAGCTTTCTTT. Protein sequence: CSVARNTEAFF.

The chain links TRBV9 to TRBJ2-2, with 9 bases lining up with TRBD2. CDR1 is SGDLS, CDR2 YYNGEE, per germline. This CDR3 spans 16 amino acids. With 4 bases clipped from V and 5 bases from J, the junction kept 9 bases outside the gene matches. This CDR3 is CASSPWGTSGTGELFF. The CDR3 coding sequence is TGTGCCAGCAGCCCGTGGGGCACTAGCGGGACCGGGGAGCTGTTTTTT.

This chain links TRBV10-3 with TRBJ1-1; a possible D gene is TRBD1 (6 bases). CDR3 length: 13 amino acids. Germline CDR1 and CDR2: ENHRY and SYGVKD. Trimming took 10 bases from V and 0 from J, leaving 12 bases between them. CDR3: CASLTGMNTEAFF. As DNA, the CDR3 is TGTGCCAGCCTCACAGGGATGAACACTGAAGCTTTCTTT.

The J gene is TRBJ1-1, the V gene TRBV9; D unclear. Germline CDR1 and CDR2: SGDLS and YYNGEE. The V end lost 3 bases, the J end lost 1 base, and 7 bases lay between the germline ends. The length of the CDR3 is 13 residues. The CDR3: CASSDTGNTEAFF. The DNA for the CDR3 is TGTGCCAGCAGCGATACGGGGAACACTGAAGCTTTCTTT.

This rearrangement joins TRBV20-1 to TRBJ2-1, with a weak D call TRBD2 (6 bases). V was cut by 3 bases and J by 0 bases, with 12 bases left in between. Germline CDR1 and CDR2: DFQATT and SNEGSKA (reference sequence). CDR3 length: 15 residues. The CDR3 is CSARSGSSSYNEQFF. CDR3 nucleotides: TGCAGTGCTAGGAGCGGGTCCAGCTCCTACAATGAGCAGTTCTTC.

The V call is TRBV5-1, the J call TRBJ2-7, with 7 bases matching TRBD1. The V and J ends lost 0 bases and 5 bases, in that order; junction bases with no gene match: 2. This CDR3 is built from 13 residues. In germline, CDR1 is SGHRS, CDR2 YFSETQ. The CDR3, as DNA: TGCGCCAGCAGCTTGGTGACAGGGAACGAGCAGTACTTC. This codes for CASSLVTGNEQYF.

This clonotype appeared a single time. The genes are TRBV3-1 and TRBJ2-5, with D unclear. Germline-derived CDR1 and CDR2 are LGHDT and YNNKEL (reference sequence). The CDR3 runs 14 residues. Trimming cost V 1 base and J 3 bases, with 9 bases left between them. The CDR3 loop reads CASSQGEREETQYF. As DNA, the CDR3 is TGTGCCAGCAGCCAAGGGGAAAGGGAAGAGACCCAGTACTTC.

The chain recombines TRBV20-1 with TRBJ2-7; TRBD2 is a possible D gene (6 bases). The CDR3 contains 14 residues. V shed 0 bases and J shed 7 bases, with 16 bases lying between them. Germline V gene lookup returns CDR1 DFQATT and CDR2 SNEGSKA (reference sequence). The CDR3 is CSARDRGFGGEQYF. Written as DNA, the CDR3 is TGCAGTGCTAGAGATCGCGGATTTGGGGGGGAGCAGTACTTC.